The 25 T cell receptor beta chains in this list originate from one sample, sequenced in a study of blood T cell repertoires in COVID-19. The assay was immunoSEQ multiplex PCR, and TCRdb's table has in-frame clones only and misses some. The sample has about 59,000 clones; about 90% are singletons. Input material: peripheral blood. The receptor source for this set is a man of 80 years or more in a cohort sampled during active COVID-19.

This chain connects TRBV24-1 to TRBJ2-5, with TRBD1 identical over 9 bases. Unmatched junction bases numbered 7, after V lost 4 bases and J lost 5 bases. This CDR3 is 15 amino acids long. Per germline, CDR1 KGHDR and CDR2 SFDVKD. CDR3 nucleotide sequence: TGTGCCACCAGTGACGCCGGGACAGGGTACGAGACCCAGTACTTC. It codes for CATSDAGTGYETQYF.

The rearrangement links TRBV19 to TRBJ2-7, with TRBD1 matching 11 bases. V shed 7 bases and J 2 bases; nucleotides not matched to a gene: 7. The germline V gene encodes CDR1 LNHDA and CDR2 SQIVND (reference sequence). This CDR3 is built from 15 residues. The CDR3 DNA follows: TGTGCCAGTACCCTCGCGGGACAGGGGGCCTACGAGCAGTACTTC. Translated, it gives CASTLAGQGAYEQYF.

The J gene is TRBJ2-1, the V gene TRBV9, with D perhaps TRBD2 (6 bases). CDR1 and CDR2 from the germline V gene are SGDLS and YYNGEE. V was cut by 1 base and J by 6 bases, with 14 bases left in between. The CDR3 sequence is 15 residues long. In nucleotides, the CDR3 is TGTGCCAGCAGCGTATGGGGAGCGGGTGGCAATGAGCAGTTCTTC. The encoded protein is CASSVWGAGGNEQFF.

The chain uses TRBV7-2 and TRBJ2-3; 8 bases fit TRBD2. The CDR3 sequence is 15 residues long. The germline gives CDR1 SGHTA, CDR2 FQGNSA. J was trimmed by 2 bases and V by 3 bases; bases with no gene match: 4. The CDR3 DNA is TGTGCCAGCAGCTTCGGGCGGGGGGACACAGATACGCAGTATTTT. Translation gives CASSFGRGDTDTQYF.

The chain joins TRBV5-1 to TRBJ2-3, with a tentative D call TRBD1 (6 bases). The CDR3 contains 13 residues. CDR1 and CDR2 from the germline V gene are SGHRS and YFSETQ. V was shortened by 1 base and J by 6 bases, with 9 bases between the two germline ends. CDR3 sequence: CASSLQDRDTQYF. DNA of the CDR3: TGCGCCAGCAGCTTGCAAGACAGGGATACGCAGTATTTT. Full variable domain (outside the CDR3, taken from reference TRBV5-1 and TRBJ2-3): KAGVTQTPRYLIKTRGQQVTLSCSPISGHRSVSWYQQTPGQGLQFLFEYFSETQRNKGNFPGRFSGRQFSNSRSEMNVSTLELGDSALYLCASSLQDRDTQYFGPGTRLTVL.

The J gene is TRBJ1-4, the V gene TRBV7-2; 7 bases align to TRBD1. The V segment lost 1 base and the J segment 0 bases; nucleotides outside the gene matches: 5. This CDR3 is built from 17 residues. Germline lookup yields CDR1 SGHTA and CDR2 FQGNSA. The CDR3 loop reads CASSLVGRGTTNEKLFF. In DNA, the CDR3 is TGTGCCAGCAGCTTAGTGGGCAGGGGGACAACTAATGAAAAACTGTTTTTT.

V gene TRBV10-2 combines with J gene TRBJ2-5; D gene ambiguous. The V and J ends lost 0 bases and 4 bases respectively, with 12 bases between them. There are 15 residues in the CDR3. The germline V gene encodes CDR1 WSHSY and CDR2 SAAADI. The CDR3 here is CASSESSMLGETQYF. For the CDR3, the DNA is TGCGCCAGCAGTGAGTCCTCGATGCTCGGAGAGACCCAGTACTTC.

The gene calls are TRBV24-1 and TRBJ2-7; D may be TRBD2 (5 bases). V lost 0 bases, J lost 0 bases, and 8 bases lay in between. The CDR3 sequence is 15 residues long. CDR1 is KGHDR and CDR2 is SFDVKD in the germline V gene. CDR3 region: CATSDLFGISYEQYF. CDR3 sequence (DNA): TGTGCCACCAGTGATTTGTTCGGGATCTCCTACGAGCAGTACTTC.

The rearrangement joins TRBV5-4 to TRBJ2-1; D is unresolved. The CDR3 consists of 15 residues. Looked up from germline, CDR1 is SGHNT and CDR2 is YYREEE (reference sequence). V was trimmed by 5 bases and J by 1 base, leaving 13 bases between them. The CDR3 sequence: CASSEEISSYNEQFF. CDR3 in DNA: TGTGCCAGCAGTGAGGAAATAAGTTCCTACAATGAGCAGTTCTTC.

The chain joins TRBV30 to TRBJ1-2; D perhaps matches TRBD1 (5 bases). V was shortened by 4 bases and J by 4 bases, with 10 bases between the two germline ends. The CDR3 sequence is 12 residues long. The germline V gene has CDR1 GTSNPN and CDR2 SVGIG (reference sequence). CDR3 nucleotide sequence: TGTGCCTGGAAAGGGGCAGGCTATGGCTACACCTTC. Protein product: CAWKGAGYGYTF.

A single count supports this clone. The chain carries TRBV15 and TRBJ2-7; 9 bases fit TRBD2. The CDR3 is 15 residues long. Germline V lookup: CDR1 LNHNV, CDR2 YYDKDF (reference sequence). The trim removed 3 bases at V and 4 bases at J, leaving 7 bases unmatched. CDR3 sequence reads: CATSRPGLAPYEQYF. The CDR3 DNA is TGTGCCACCAGCAGGCCGGGACTAGCCCCTTACGAGCAGTACTTC.

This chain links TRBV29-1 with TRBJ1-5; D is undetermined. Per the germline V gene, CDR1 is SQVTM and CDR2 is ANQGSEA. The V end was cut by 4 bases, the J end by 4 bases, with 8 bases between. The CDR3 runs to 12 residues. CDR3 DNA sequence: TGCAGCGTTGGGAACAGAAATCAGCCCCAGCATTTT. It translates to CSVGNRNQPQHF.

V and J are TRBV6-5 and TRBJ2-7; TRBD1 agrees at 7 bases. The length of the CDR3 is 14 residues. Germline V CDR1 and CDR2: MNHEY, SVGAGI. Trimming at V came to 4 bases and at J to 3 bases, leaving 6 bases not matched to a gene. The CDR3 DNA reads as TGTGCCAGCAGTTTGACAGGGTCGGGCTACGAGCAGTACTTC. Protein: CASSLTGSGYEQYF.

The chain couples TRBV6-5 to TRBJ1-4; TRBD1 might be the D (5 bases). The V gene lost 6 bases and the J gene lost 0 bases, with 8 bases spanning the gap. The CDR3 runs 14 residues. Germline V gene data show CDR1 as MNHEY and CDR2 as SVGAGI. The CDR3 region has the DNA TGTGCCAGCAGCTCCAGGGCAACTAATGAAAAACTGTTTTTT. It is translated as CASSSRATNEKLFF.

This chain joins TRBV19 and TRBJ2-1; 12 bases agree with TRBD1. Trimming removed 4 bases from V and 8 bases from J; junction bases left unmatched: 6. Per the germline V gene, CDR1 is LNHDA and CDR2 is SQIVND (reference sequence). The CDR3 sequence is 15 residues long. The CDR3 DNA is TGTGCCAGTAGTAGATCCGGGACAGGGGGCTATGAGCAGTTCTTC. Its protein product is CASSRSGTGGYEQFF. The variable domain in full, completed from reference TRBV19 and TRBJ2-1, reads DGGITQSPKYLFRKEGQNVTLSCEQNLNHDAMYWYRQDPGQGLRLIYYSQIVNDFQKGDIAEGYSVSREKKESFPLTVTSAQKNPTAFYLCASSRSGTGGYEQFFGPGTRLTVL.

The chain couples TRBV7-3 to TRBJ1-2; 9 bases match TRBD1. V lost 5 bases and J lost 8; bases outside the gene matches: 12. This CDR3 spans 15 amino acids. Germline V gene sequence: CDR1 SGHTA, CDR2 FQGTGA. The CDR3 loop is CASSPTQGAPSGYTF. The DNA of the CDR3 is TGTGCCAGCAGCCCCACACAGGGGGCCCCTTCGGGCTACACCTTC. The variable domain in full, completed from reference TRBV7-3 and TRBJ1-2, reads GAGVSQTPSNKVTEKGKYVELRCDPISGHTALYWYRQSLGQGPEFLIYFQGTGAADDSGLPNDRFFAVRPEGSVSTLKIQRTERGDSAVYLCASSPTQGAPSGYTFGSGTRLTVV.

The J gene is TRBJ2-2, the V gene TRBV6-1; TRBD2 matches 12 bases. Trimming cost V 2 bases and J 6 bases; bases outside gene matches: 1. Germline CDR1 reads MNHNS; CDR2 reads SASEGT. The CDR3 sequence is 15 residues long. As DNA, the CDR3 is TGTGCCAGCAGTGAACTAGCGGGGGGGCCCGGGGAGCTGTTTTTT. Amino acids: CASSELAGGPGELFF.

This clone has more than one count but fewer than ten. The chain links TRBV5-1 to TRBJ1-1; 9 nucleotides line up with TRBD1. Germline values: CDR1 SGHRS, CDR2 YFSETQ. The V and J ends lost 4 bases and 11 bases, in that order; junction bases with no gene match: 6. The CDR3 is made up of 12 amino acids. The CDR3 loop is CASSPGQGEAFF. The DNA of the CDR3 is TGCGCCAGCAGCCCGGGACAGGGTGAGGCTTTCTTT.

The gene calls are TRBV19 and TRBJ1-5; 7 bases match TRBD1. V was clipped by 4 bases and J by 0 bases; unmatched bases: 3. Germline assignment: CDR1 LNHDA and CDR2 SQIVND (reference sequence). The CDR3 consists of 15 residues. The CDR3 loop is CASSKGTDSNQPQHF. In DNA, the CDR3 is TGTGCCAGTAGTAAAGGGACAGATAGCAATCAGCCCCAGCATTTT.

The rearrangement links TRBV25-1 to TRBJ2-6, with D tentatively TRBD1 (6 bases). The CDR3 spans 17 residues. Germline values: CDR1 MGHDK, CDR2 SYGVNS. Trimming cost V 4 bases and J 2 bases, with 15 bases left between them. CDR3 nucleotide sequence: TGTGCCAGCAGTGCAGAGGGAAGGGGGACTGGGGCCAACGTCCTGACTTTC. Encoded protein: CASSAEGRGTGANVLTF.

DNA for the CDR3: TGTGCTAGTGGCCTGGGACAGGGGGTGTGGCAGGCTTTCTTT. This sequence encodes CASGLGQGVWQAFF. V usage is TRBV12-5 and J usage is TRBJ1-1; 11 positions match TRBD1. Germline CDR1 and CDR2: LGHNT and FRNRAP. Unmatched junction bases numbered 11, after V lost 6 bases and J lost 11 bases. The CDR3 length is 14 residues.

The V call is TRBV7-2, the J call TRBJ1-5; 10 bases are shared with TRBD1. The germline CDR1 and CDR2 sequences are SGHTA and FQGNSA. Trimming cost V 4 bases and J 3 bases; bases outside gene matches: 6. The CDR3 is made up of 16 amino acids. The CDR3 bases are TGTGCCAGCAGCTCGCCGGGACAGGGGAACAATCAGCCCCAGCATTTT. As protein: CASSSPGQGNNQPQHF. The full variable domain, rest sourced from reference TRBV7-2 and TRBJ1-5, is GAGVSQSPSNKVTEKGKDVELRCDPISGHTALYWYRQSLGQGLEFLIYFQGNSAPDKSGLPSDRFSAERTGGSVSTLTIQRTQQEDSAVYLCASSSPGQGNNQPQHFGDGTRLSIL.

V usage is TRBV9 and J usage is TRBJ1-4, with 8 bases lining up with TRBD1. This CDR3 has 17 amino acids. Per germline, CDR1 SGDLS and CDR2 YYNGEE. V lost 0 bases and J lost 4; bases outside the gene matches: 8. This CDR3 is CASSVAPGGSGNEKLFF. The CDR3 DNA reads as TGTGCCAGCAGCGTAGCTCCAGGGGGCTCGGGTAATGAAAAACTGTTTTTT.

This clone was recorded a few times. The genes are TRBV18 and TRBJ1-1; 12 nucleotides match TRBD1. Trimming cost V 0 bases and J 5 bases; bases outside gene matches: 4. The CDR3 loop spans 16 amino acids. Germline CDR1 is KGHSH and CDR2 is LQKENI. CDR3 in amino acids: CASSPPWDRGLTEAFF. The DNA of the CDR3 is TGTGCCAGCTCACCACCGTGGGACAGGGGGCTTACTGAAGCTTTCTTT.

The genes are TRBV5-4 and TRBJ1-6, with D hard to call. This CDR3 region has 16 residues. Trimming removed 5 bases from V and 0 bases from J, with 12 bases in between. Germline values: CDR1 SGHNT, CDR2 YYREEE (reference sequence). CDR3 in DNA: TGTGCCAGCAGAATTGAGGGCAGCTCCTATAATTCACCCCTCCACTTT. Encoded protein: CASRIEGSSYNSPLHF.